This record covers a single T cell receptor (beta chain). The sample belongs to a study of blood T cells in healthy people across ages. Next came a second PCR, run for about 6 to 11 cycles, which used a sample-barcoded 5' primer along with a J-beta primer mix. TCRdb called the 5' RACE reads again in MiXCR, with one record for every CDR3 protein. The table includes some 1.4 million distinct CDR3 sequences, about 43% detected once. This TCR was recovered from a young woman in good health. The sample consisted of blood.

Here the CDR3 DNA reads TGTGCCAGCAACGTGGACAGGCTAAGCTCCTACGAGCAGTACTTC. It encodes CASNVDRLSSYEQYF. The rearrangement uses TRBV11-2 and TRBJ2-7; 7 nucleotides agree with TRBD1. Trimming removed 7 bases from V and 0 bases from J; junction bases left unmatched: 9. The germline CDR1 and CDR2 sequences are SGHAT and FQNNGV. The CDR3 totals 15 residues.